This T cell receptor (beta chain) was identified in a study of long-term antiretroviral therapy in people with HIV. Study-wide results and caveats: Relative to control repertoires, HIV repertoires exhibited narrower CDR3 length ranges. The data indicate that diversity increased after ART but remained below transplant donor controls.

The CDR3 is made up of 13 amino acids. Deletions cut 6 bases from V and 2 bases from J, with 11 bases between. CDR1 SGHTS and CDR2 YDEGEE come from the germline V gene. As to this clone: The antigen is unknown.

Researchers secured at least one pre-ART and at least two post-ART PBMC samples from each donor. The cryopreserved samples used held roughly 0.9-10 million PBMC prior to extraction of DNA. At survey level, the immunoSEQ assay was run in its v3.0 version. The protocol was immunoSEQ multiplex PCR, while the TCRdb copy is restricted to in-frame clones and leaves out a portion. The profile shows 15,000 to 20,000 clones, about 95% of them singletons. This receptor was identified in a man aged 25 to 40 with HIV. Sequenced here: unsorted PBMCs, sampled 10.4 years after starting antiretroviral therapy. V is TRBV5-8 and J is TRBJ1-2; D remains ambiguous. CDR3 in amino acids: CASIPGINYGYTF. DNA of the CDR3: TGTGCCAGCATCCCCGGGATAAACTATGGCTACACCTTC.